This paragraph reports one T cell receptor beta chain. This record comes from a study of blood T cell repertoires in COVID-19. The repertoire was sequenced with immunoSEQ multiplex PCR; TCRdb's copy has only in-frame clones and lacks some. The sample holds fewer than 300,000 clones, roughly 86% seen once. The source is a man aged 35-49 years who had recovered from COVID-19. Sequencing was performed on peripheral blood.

DNA for the CDR3: TGTGCCAGCAGCTTTGGTCTAGCGGACGCCGAAGAGACCCAGTACTTC. Residues: CASSFGLADAEETQYF. V gene TRBV12-1 combines with J gene TRBJ2-5; the D call TRBD2 from the table was never checked on the DNA. TRBV12-1 is a listed pseudogene. CDR3 size: 16 residues.